This T cell receptor beta chain was retrieved from a study of blood T cell repertoires in COVID-19. Study as a whole: PBMCs, B-cell-depleted T cells, or T cells were the source of the cDNA or gDNA that made up the material.

The length of the CDR3 is 14 residues. Germline V CDR1 and CDR2: MRHNA, SNTAGT. Trimming cost V 3 bases and J 8 bases, with 14 bases left between them. Cohorts were determined from participant-reported clinical history. Original analysis: Estimated nucleated cell counts came from reference gene primer amplification. Sequenced by immunoSEQ multiplex PCR; TCRdb stores in-frame clones only, minus some. For V, J and clone size, that table is used; D and trimming come from the DNA. The sample contains some 240,000 clones, about 88% of which appear only once. The rearrangement uses TRBV6-4 and TRBJ2-1; a possible D gene is TRBD1 (5 bases). The receptor comes from a man aged 30 to 39 with acute COVID-19. The specimen sequenced was PBMCs or T cells enriched from blood (not recorded which). The CDR3: CASSEGQGFDEQFF. CDR3 DNA sequence: TGTGCCAGCAGTGAGGGGCAGGGTTTCGATGAGCAGTTCTTC.